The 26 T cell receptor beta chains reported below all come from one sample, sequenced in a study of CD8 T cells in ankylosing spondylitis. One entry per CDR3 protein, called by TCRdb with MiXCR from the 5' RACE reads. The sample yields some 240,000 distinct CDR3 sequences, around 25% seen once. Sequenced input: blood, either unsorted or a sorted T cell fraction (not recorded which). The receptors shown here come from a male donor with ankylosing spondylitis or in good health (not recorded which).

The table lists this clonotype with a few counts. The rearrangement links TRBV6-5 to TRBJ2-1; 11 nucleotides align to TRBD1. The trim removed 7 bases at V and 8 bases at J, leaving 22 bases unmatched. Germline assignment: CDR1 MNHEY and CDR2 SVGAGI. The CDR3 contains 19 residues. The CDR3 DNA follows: TGTGCCAGCATTTCTCCGCCGGGGACAGGGGGTAGTGTTAGAGATGAGCAGTTCTTC. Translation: CASISPPGTGGSVRDEQFF.

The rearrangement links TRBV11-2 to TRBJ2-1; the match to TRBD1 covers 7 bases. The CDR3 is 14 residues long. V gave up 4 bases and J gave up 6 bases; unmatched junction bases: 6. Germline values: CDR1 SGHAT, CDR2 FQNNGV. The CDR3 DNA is TGTGCCAGCAGCTACACTCGGGACAGCAATGAGCAGTTCTTC. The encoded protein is CASSYTRDSNEQFF.

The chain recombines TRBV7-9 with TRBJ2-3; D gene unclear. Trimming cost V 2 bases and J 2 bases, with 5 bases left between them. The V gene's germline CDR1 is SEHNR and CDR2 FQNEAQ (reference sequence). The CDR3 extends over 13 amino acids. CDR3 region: CASSLHLTDTQYF. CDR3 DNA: TGTGCCAGCAGCTTACACCTCACAGATACGCAGTATTTT.

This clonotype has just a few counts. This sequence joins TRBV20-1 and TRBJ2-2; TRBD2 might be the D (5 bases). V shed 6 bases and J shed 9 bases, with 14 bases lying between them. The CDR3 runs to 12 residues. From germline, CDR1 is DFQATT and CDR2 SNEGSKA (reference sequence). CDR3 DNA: TGCAGTGCGCACAGACCGGGGAGGGAGCTGTTTTTT. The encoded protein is CSAHRPGRELFF.

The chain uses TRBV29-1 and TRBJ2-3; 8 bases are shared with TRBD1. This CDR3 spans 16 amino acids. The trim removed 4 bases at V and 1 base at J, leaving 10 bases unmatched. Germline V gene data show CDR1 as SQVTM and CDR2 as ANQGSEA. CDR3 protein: CSVVSSDRGRTDTQYF. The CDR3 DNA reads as TGCAGCGTTGTTTCCTCCGACAGGGGTCGCACAGATACGCAGTATTTT.

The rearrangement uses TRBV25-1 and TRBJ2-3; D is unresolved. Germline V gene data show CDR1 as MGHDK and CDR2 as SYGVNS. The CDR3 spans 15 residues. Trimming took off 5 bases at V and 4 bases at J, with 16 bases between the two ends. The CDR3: CASSRWSATSDTQYF. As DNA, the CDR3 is TGTGCCAGCAGTCGGTGGTCGGCAACGTCAGATACGCAGTATTTT.

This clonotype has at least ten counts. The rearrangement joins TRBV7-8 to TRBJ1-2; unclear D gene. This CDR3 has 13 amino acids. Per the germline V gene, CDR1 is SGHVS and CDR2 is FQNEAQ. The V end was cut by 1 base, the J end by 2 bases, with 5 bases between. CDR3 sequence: CASSLDTNYGYTF. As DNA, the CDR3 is TGTGCCAGCAGCTTAGACACGAACTATGGCTACACCTTC.

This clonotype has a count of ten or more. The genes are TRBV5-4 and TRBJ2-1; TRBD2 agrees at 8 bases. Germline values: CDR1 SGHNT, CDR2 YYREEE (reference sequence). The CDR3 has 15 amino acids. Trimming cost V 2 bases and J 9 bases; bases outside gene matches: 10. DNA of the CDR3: TGTGCCAGCAGCTTTCTCGGGGGGGCTCCGGGTGAGCAGTTCTTC. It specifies CASSFLGGAPGEQFF.

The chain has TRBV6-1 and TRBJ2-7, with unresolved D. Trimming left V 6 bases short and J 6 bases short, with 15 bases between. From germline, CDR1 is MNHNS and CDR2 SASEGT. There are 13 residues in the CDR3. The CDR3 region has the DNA TGTGCCAGCAGCCGCGGACGGCCACCCGAGCAGTACTTC. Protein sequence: CASSRGRPPEQYF.

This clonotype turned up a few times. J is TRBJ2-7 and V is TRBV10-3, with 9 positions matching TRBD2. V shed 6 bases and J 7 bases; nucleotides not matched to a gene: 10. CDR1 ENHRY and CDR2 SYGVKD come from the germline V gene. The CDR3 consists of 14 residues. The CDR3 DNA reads TGTGCCATCAGCTACGGGAGAAGCGGGGGGGAGCAGTACTTC. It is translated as CAISYGRSGGEQYF.

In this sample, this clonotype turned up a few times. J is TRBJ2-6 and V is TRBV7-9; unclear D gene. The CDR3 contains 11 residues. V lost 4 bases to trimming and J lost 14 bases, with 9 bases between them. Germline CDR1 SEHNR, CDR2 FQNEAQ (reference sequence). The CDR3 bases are TGTGCCAGCAGCTCCCGAGGATTCCTGACTTTC. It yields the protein CASSSRGFLTF.

In DNA, the CDR3 is TGTGCCAGCAGTTACTCCGGCGGGGTTGCAGATACGCAGTATTTT. It is translated as CASSYSGGVADTQYF. The chain links TRBV6-5 to TRBJ2-3; D may be TRBD2 (6 bases). The CDR3 totals 15 residues. Germline-derived CDR1 and CDR2 are MNHEY and SVGAGI. The V gene lost 0 bases and the J gene lost 4 bases, with 11 bases spanning the gap.

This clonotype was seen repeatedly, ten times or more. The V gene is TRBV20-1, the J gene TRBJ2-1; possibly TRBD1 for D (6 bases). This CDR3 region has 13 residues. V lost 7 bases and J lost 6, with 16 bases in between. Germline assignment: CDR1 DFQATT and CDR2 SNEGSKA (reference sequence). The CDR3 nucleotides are TGCAGTGGGGAGAGGGGGTCTACCAATGAGCAGTTCTTC. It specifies CSGERGSTNEQFF.

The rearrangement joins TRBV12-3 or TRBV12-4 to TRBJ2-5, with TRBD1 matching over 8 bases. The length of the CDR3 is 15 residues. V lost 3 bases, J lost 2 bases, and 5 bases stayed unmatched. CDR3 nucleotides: TGTGCCAGCAGTTTGGGACAGGCGTTACAAGAGACCCAGTACTTC. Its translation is CASSLGQALQETQYF.

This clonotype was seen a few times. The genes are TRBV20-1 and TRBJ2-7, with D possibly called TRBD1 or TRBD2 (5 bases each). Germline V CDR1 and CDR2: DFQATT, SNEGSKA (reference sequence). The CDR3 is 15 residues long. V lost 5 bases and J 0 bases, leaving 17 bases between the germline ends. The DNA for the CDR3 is TGCAGTGCTGGGGGTGGAGCCGCCAGCTCCTACGAGCAGTACTTC. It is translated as CSAGGGAASSYEQYF.

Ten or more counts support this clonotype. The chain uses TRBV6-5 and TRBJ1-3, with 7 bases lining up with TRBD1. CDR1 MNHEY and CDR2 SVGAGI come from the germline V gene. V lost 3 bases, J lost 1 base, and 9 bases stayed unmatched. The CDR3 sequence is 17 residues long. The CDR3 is CASSYSGQALSGNTIYF. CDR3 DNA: TGTGCCAGCAGTTATTCCGGACAGGCCCTATCTGGAAACACCATATATTTT.

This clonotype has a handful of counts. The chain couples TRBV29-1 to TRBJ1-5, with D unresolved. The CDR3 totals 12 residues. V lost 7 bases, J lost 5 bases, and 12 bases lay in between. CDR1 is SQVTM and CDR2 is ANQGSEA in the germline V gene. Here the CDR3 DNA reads TGCAGCGCCGGAACTTGGGATCAGCCCCAGCATTTT. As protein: CSAGTWDQPQHF.

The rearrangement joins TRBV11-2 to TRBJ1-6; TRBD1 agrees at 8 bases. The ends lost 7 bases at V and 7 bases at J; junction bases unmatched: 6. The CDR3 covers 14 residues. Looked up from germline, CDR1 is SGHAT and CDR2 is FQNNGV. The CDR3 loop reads CASTRGLSNSPLHF. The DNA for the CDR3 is TGTGCCAGCACCAGGGGGCTGTCAAATTCACCCCTCCACTTT.

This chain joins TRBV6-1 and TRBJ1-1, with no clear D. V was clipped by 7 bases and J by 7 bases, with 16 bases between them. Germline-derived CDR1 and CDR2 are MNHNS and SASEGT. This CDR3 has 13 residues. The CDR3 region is CASTLGRGVEAFF. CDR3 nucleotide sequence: TGTGCCAGCACCCTTGGTCGGGGAGTTGAAGCTTTCTTT.

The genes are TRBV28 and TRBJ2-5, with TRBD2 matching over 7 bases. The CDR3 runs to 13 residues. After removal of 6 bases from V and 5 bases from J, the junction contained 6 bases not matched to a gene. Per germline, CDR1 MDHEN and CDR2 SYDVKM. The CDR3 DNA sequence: TGTGCCAGCAGCTGGGGGGGAGTGGAGACCCAGTACTTC. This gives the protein CASSWGGVETQYF.

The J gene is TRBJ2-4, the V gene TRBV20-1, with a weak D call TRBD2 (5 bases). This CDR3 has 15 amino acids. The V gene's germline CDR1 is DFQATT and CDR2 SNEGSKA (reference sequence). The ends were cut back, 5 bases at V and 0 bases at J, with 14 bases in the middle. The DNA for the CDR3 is TGCAGTGCTTACGGACTTGCCTTAGCCAAAAACATTCAGTACTTC. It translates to CSAYGLALAKNIQYF.

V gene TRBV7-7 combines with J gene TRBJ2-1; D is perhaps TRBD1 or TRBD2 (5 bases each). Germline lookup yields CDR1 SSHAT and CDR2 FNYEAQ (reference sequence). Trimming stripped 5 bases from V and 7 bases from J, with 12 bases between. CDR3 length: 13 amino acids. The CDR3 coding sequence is TGTGCCAGCAGCCCCGGGACGAGGAATGAGCAGTTCTTC. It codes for CASSPGTRNEQFF.

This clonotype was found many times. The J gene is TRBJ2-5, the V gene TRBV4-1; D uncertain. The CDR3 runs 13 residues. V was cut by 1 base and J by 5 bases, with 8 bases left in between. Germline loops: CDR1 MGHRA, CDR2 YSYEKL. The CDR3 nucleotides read TGCGCCAGCAGCCAAGCTAGGCCCGAGACCCAGTACTTC. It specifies CASSQARPETQYF.

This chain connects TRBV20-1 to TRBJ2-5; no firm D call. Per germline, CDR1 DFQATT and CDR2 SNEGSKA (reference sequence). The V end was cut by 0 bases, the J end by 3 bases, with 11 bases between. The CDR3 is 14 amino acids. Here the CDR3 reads CSARDRVGKETQYF. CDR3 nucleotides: TGCAGTGCTAGAGATCGCGTGGGGAAAGAGACCCAGTACTTC.

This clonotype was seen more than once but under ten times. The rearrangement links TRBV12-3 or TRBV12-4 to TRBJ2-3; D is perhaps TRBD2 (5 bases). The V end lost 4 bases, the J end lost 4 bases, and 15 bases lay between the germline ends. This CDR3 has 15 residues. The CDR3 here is CASSWAGRRSDTQYF. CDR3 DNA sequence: TGTGCCAGCAGTTGGGCAGGTCGGAGGTCAGATACGCAGTATTTT.

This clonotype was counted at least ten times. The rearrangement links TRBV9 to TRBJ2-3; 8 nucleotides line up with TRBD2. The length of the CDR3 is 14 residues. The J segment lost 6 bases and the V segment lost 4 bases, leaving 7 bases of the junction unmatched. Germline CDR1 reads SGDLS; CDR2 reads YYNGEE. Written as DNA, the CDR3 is TGTGCCAGCAGCTTCGGGGGGGGGGCGGATACGCAGTATTTT. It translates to CASSFGGGADTQYF.